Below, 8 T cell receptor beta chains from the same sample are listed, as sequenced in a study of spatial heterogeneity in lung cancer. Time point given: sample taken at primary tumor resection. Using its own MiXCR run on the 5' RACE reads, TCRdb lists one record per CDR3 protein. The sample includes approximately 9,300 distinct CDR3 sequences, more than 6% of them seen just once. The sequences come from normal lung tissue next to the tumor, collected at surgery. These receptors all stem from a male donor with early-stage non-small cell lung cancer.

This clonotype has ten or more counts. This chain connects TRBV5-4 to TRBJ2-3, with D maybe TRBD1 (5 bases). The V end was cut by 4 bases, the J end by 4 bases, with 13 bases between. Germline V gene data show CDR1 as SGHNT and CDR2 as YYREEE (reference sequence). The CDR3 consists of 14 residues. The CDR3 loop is CASSPPRAADTQYF. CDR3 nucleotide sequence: TGTGCCAGCAGCCCTCCCAGGGCGGCAGATACGCAGTATTTT.

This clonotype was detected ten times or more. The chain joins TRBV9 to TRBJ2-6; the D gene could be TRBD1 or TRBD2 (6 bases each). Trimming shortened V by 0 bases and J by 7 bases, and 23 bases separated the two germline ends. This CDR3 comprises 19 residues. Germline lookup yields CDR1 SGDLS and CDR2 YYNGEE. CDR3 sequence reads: CASSVAPGGQLLFANVLTF. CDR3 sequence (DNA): TGTGCCAGCAGCGTAGCACCCGGGGGCCAACTCTTGTTCGCCAACGTCCTGACTTTC. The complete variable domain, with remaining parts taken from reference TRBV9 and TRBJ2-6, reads DSGVTQTPKHLITATGQRVTLRCSPRSGDLSVYWYQQSLDQGLQFLIQYYNGEERAKGNILERFSAQQFPDLHSELNLSSLELGDSALYFCASSVAPGGQLLFANVLTFGAGSRLTVL.

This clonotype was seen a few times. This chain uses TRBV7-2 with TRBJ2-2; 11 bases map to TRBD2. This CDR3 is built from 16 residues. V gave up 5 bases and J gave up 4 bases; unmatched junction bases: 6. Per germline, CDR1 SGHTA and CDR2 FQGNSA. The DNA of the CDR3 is TGTGCCAGCAGCCCAGGGACTAGCGGAGTCACCGGGGAGCTGTTTTTT. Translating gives CASSPGTSGVTGELFF.

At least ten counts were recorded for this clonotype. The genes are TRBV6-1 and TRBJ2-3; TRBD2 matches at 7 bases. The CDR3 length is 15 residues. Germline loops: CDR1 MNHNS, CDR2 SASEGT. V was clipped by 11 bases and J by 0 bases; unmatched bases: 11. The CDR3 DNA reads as TGTGCCTCTCATGAAGCGGGACTAAGCACAGATACGCAGTATTTT. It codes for CASHEAGLSTDTQYF.

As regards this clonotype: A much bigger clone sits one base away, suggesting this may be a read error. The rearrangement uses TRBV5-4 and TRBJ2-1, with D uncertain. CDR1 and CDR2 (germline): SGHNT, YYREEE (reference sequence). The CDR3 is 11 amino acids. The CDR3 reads CARSFSNEQFF. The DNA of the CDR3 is TGTGCCCGCAGCTTTTCCAATGAGCAGTTCTTC.

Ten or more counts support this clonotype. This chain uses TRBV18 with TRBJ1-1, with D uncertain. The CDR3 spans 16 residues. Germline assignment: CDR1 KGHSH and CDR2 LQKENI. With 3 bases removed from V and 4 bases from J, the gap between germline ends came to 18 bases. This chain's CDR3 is CASSPFEAGRATEAFF. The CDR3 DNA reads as TGTGCCAGCTCACCCTTCGAGGCGGGTCGGGCCACTGAAGCTTTCTTT.

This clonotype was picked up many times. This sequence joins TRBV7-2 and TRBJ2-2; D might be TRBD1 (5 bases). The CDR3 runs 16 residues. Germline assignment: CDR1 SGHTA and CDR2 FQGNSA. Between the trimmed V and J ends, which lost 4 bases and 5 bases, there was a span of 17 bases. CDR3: CASSSVRGQVTGELFF. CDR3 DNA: TGTGCCAGCAGCTCAGTAAGGGGTCAAGTAACCGGGGAGCTGTTTTTT.

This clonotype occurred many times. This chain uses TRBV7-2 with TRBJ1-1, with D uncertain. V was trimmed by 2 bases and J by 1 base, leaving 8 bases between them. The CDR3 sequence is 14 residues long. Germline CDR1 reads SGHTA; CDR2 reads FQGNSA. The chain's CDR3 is CASSLSSSNTEAFF. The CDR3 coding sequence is TGTGCCAGCAGCTTATCCAGCTCGAACACTGAAGCTTTCTTT.